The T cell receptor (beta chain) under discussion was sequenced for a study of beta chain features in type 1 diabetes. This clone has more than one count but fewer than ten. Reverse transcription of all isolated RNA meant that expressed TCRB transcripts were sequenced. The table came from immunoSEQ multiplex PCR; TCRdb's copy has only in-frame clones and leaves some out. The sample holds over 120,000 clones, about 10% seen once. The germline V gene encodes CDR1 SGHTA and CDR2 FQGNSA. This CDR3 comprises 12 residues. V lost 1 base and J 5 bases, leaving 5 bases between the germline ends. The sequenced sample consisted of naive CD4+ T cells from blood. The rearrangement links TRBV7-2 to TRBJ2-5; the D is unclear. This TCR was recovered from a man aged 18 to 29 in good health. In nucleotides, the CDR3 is TGTGCCAGCAGCTTAGTAACTGAGACCCAGTACTTC. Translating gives CASSLVTETQYF. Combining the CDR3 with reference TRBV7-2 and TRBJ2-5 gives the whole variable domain GAGVSQSPSNKVTEKGKDVELRCDPISGHTALYWYRQSLGQGLEFLIYFQGNSAPDKSGLPSDRFSAERTGGSVSTLTIQRTQQEDSAVYLCASSLVTETQYFGPGTRLLVL.